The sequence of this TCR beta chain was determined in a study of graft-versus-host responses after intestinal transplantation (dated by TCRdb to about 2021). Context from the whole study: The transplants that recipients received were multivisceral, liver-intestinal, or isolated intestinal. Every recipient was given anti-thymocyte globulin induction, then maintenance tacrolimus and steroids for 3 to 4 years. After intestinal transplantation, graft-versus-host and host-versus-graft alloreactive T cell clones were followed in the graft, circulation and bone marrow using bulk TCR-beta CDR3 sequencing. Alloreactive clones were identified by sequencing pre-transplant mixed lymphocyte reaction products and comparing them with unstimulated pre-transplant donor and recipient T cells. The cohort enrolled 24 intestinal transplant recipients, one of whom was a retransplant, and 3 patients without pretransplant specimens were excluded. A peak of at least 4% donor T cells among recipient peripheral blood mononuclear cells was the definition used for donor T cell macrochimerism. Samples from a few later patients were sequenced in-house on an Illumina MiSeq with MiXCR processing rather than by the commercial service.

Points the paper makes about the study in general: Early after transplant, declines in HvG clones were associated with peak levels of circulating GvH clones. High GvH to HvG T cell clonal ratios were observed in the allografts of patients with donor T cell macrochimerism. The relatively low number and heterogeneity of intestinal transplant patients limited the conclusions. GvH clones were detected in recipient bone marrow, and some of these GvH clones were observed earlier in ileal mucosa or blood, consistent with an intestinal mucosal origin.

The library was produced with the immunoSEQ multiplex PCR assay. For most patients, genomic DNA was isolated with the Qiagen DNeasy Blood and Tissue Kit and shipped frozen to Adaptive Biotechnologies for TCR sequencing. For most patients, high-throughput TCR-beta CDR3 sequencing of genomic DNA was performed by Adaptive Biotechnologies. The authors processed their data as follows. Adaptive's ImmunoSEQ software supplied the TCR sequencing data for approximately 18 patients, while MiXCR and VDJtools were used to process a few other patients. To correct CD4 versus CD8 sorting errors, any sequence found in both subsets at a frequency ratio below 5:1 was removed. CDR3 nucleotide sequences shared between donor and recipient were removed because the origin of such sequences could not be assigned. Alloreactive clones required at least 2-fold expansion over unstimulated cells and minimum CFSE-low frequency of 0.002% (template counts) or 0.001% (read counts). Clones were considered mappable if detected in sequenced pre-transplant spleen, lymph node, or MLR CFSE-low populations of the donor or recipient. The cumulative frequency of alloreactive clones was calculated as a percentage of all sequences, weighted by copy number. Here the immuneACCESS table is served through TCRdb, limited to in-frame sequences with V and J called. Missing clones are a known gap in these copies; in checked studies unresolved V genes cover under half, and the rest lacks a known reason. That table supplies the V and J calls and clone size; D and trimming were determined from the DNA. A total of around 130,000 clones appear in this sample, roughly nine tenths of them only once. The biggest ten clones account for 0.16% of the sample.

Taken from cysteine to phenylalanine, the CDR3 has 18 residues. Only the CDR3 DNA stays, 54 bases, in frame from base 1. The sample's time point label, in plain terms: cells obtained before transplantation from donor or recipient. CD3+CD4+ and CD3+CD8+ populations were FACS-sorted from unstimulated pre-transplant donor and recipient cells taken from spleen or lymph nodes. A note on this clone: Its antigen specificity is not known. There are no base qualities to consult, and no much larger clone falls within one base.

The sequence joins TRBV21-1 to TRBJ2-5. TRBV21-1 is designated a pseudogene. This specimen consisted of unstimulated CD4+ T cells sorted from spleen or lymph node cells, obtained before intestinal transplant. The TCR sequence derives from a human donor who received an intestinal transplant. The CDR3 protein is CASSKRQKTEYLQETQYF. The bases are TGTGCCAGCAGCAAAAGACAAAAGACTGAATATCTCCAAGAGACCCAGTACTTC.